One and the same sample provided the 25 T cell receptor beta chains below, sequenced in a study of shared clonotypes between healthy human individuals. Sequencing used immunoSEQ multiplex PCR; TCRdb keeps in-frame clones, though not all of them. The sample yields over a million clones, approximately 98.5% seen once. Sequenced: naive CD4+ T cells sorted from blood. Subset meaning: CD45RA+ positively selected. These receptors all stem from a young man in good health.

This clone was picked up one time. The chain uses TRBV5-6 and TRBJ2-7, with 7 bases fitting TRBD2. Germline V gene data show CDR1 as SGHDT and CDR2 as YYEEEE. This CDR3 has 16 amino acids. Unmatched junction bases numbered 11, after V lost 0 bases and J lost 5 bases. The CDR3 is CASSLAPWEGSNEQYF. The CDR3 bases are TGTGCCAGCAGCTTGGCCCCCTGGGAGGGTAGTAACGAGCAGTACTTC.

The rearrangement uses TRBV5-1 and TRBJ2-5; 7 bases are shared with TRBD1. The CDR3 is 15 residues long. With V trimmed by 1 base and J by 4 bases, 7 bases remained unmatched. The V gene's germline CDR1 is SGHRS and CDR2 YFSETQ. The CDR3 loop is CASSLLDREGETQYF. CDR3 DNA sequence: TGCGCCAGCAGCTTGCTCGACAGGGAAGGAGAGACCCAGTACTTC.

This clone was recorded once. The chain joins TRBV7-8 to TRBJ2-7, with D unclear. CDR3 size: 12 residues. V lost 1 base and J lost 4, with 5 bases in between. Germline V lookup: CDR1 SGHVS, CDR2 FQNEAQ. CDR3 bases: TGTGCCAGCAGCTTAGGCTTTTACGAGCAGTACTTC. Residues: CASSLGFYEQYF.

This clone is a singleton in its sample. The V gene is TRBV7-6, the J gene TRBJ1-1; no clear D. The CDR3 length is 13 residues. Germline V gene lookup returns CDR1 SGHVS and CDR2 FNYEAQ. V was pared by 3 bases and J by 5 bases, with 10 bases between. CDR3 nucleotide sequence: TGTGCCAGCAGCTTGGTTTTAGGGACTGAAGCTTTCTTT. Protein product: CASSLVLGTEAFF.

The rearrangement links TRBV10-1 to TRBJ2-1; no definite D call. The germline gives CDR1 WNHNN, CDR2 SYGVQD (reference sequence). CDR3 length: 18 amino acids. V shed 0 bases and J shed 5 bases, with 20 bases lying between them. The CDR3 DNA reads as TGCGCCAGCAGTGAGTCTACGGTCGGGTTCATGAGGAACAATGAGCAGTTCTTC. Protein: CASSESTVGFMRNNEQFF.

The genes are TRBV15 and TRBJ2-7; 8 bases agree with TRBD2. This CDR3 is built from 15 residues. From germline, CDR1 is LNHNV and CDR2 YYDKDF (reference sequence). V was pared by 1 base and J by 5 bases, with 7 bases of the junction left unmatched. For the CDR3, the DNA is TGTGCCACCAGCAGAGTAAAAGCGGGAGACCACGAGCAGTACTTC. Its translation is CATSRVKAGDHEQYF.

J is TRBJ2-7 and V is TRBV5-6; 8 bases are a match to TRBD1. CDR3 length: 14 amino acids. V lost 4 bases and J lost 3; bases outside the gene matches: 6. Germline assignment: CDR1 SGHDT and CDR2 YYEEEE. The CDR3 region is CASSRGQDIYEQYF. The CDR3 region has the DNA TGTGCCAGCAGCCGGGGACAGGACATCTACGAGCAGTACTTC. Combining the CDR3 with reference TRBV5-6 and TRBJ2-7 gives the whole variable domain DAGVTQSPTHLIKTRGQQVTLRCSPKSGHDTVSWYQQALGQGPQFIFQYYEEEERQRGNFPDRFSGHQFPNYSSELNVNALLLGDSALYLCASSRGQDIYEQYFGPGTRLTVT.

The CDR3 sequence is CASSLALSGTDYEQYF. CDR3 DNA: TGTGCCAGCAGCTTAGCACTTTCCGGGACTGACTACGAGCAGTACTTC. The chain combines TRBV11-2 with TRBJ2-7, with D possibly matching TRBD2 (6 bases). V was shortened by 1 base and J by 3 bases, with 16 bases between the two germline ends. Germline V CDR1 and CDR2: SGHAT, FQNNGV. CDR3 length equals 16 residues. Based on the CDR3 plus reference TRBV11-2 and TRBJ2-7, the full variable domain is EAGVAQSPRYKIIEKRQSVAFWCNPISGHATLYWYQQILGQGPKLLIQFQNNGVVDDSQLPKDRFSAERLKGVDSTLKIQPAKLEDSAVYLCASSLALSGTDYEQYFGPGTRLTVT.

The chain combines TRBV16 with TRBJ2-7, with TRBD2 as a possible D gene (6 bases). The CDR3 totals 13 residues. CDR1 and CDR2 from the germline V gene are KGHSY and FQNENV. V was cut by 0 bases and J by 6 bases, with 9 bases left in between. The CDR3 loop is CASSQSMGGEQYF. DNA for the CDR3: TGTGCCAGCAGCCAATCGATGGGGGGCGAGCAGTACTTC.

V gene TRBV6-5 combines with J gene TRBJ2-3, with D unresolved. This CDR3 is built from 12 residues. Trimming pared 6 bases from V and 3 bases from J, leaving 7 bases between. Germline V CDR1 and CDR2: MNHEY, SVGAGI. CDR3 sequence: CASRQETDTQYF. The CDR3 nucleotides are TGTGCCAGCAGGCAAGAAACAGATACGCAGTATTTT.

The chain uses TRBV19 and TRBJ1-5; D is unclear. The V gene's germline CDR1 is LNHDA and CDR2 SQIVND (reference sequence). The V end lost 7 bases, the J end lost 4 bases, and 11 bases lay between the germline ends. The length of the CDR3 is 13 residues. The CDR3 loop is CASTSAGNQPQHF. The DNA of the CDR3 is TGTGCCAGTACCTCCGCGGGAAATCAGCCCCAGCATTTT.

The chain carries TRBV29-1 and TRBJ1-5; D might be TRBD1 (5 bases). CDR1 and CDR2 (germline): SQVTM, ANQGSEA. Between the trimmed V and J ends, which lost 4 bases and 7 bases, there was a span of 11 bases. This CDR3 comprises 12 residues. CDR3 DNA sequence: TGCAGCGTTGGAGGGGTAGGGCAGCCCCAGCATTTT. This translates into CSVGGVGQPQHF.

This chain uses TRBV10-1 with TRBJ2-7, with D tentatively TRBD2 (5 bases). With 5 bases removed from V and 3 bases from J, the gap between germline ends came to 11 bases. The CDR3 totals 13 residues. Germline loops: CDR1 WNHNN, CDR2 SYGVQD (reference sequence). CDR3 region: CASSRGWGYEQYF. As DNA, the CDR3 is TGCGCCAGCAGTCGGGGTTGGGGCTACGAGCAGTACTTC.

The chain uses TRBV30 and TRBJ2-5, with 11 bases identical to TRBD2. CDR1 GTSNPN and CDR2 SVGIG come from the germline V gene (reference sequence). The junction had 2 bases not matched to a gene; V was cut back by 3 bases and J by 5 bases. The CDR3 totals 13 residues. CDR3 in amino acids: CAWRLAGVETQYF. The DNA of the CDR3 is TGTGCCTGGAGACTAGCGGGAGTGGAGACCCAGTACTTC.

The gene calls are TRBV19 and TRBJ2-3; a weak D match, TRBD1 (6 bases). CDR1 is LNHDA, CDR2 SQIVND, per germline (reference sequence). The ends were cut back, 8 bases at V and 2 bases at J, with 14 bases in the middle. There are 14 residues in the CDR3. The CDR3 region is CASRRRGATDTQYF. The CDR3 bases are TGTGCCAGTCGGCGCAGGGGTGCCACAGATACGCAGTATTTT.

This chain uses TRBV28 with TRBJ2-1; D ambiguous. The ends were cut back, 5 bases at V and 10 bases at J, with 15 bases in the middle. The V gene's germline CDR1 is MDHEN and CDR2 SYDVKM. The CDR3 runs 13 residues. CDR3 DNA sequence: TGTGCCAGCAGTCAGTCCCCGCGGTCGGAGCAGTTCTTC. Protein sequence: CASSQSPRSEQFF.

This chain joins TRBV5-4 and TRBJ2-7, with D tentatively TRBD2 (6 bases). Germline CDR1 reads SGHNT; CDR2 reads YYREEE (reference sequence). Trimming pared 1 base from V and 9 bases from J, leaving 11 bases between. The CDR3 spans 12 residues. The CDR3 reads CASSLPGSGQYF. In DNA form, the CDR3 reads TGTGCCAGCAGCTTGCCCGGGAGCGGGCAGTACTTC.

This chain joins TRBV7-2 and TRBJ2-1; D is possibly TRBD1 (5 bases). This CDR3 is 18 amino acids long. Germline CDR1 and CDR2: SGHTA and FQGNSA. The germline V and J ends were trimmed by 1 base and 7 bases, with 23 bases remaining between them. The CDR3 reads CASSLGGVGRTRRNEQFF. The CDR3 DNA reads as TGTGCCAGCAGCTTAGGTGGGGTCGGGCGGACAAGGCGGAATGAGCAGTTCTTC.

The J gene is TRBJ2-1, the V gene TRBV7-9; perhaps TRBD2 as D (5 bases). CDR1 and CDR2 (germline): SEHNR, FQNEAQ (reference sequence). This CDR3 has 13 residues. The germline V and J ends were trimmed by 6 bases and 4 bases, with 10 bases remaining between them. CDR3 amino acids: CASRTTTYNEQFF. The CDR3 coding sequence is TGTGCCAGCAGGACGACTACTTACAATGAGCAGTTCTTC.

The gene calls are TRBV4-1 and TRBJ2-7; D might be TRBD1 (5 bases). V lost 0 bases and J 0 bases, leaving 12 bases between the germline ends. This CDR3 comprises 16 residues. Per germline, CDR1 MGHRA and CDR2 YSYEKL. In nucleotides, the CDR3 is TGCGCCAGCAGCCAAGAAAAGGCAGGGCTCTCCTACGAGCAGTACTTC. It is translated as CASSQEKAGLSYEQYF.

On this clone: Distinct nucleotide sequences in the sample also encode this CDR3. This rearrangement joins TRBV5-1 to TRBJ2-1, with 8 positions matching TRBD2. V lost 0 bases and J lost 3; bases outside the gene matches: 5. The CDR3 covers 16 residues. Germline V lookup: CDR1 SGHRS, CDR2 YFSETQ. The DNA of the CDR3 is TGCGCCAGCAGCTTGGTTTCCAGCGGGAGCTACAATGAGCAGTTCTTC. It codes for CASSLVSSGSYNEQFF.

The CDR3 nucleotides are TGTGCCACCTCCTCTCTCGCCTACGAGCAGTACTTC. Translated, it gives CATSSLAYEQYF. This chain links TRBV19 with TRBJ2-7; no definite D call. V was trimmed by 10 bases and J by 2 bases, leaving 12 bases between them. CDR1 and CDR2 from the germline V gene are LNHDA and SQIVND (reference sequence). CDR3 size: 12 residues. Filled out from reference TRBV19 and TRBJ2-7, the complete variable domain reads DGGITQSPKYLFRKEGQNVTLSCEQNLNHDAMYWYRQDPGQGLRLIYYSQIVNDFQKGDIAEGYSVSREKKESFPLTVTSAQKNPTAFYLCATSSLAYEQYFGPGTRLTVT.

The genes are TRBV28 and TRBJ2-5; D remains ambiguous. Trimming removed 5 bases at V and 1 base at J, with 14 bases between. The germline CDR1 and CDR2 sequences are MDHEN and SYDVKM. The CDR3 sequence is 15 residues long. This CDR3 reads CASSHRATPQETQYF. CDR3 nucleotides: TGTGCCAGCAGTCACCGGGCTACACCCCAAGAGACCCAGTACTTC.

This clone appeared a single time. V gene TRBV11-2 combines with J gene TRBJ2-1; no clear D. The germline CDR1 and CDR2 sequences are SGHAT and FQNNGV. The germline V and J ends were trimmed by 0 bases and 10 bases, with 10 bases remaining between them. The CDR3 is 13 amino acids. The CDR3 sequence is CASSLELAREQFF. The CDR3 DNA follows: TGTGCCAGCAGCTTAGAGCTTGCGAGGGAGCAGTTCTTC.

Comments on this clone: The same CDR3 can be traced to other DNA sequences in this sample. This sequence joins TRBV7-9 and TRBJ2-5; D not resolved. Germline-derived CDR1 and CDR2 are SEHNR and FQNEAQ (reference sequence). The CDR3 is 13 residues long. V lost 3 bases, J lost 2 bases, and 7 bases lay in between. Here the CDR3 reads CASSFGRQETQYF. The CDR3 DNA sequence: TGTGCCAGCAGCTTTGGGCGTCAAGAGACCCAGTACTTC.